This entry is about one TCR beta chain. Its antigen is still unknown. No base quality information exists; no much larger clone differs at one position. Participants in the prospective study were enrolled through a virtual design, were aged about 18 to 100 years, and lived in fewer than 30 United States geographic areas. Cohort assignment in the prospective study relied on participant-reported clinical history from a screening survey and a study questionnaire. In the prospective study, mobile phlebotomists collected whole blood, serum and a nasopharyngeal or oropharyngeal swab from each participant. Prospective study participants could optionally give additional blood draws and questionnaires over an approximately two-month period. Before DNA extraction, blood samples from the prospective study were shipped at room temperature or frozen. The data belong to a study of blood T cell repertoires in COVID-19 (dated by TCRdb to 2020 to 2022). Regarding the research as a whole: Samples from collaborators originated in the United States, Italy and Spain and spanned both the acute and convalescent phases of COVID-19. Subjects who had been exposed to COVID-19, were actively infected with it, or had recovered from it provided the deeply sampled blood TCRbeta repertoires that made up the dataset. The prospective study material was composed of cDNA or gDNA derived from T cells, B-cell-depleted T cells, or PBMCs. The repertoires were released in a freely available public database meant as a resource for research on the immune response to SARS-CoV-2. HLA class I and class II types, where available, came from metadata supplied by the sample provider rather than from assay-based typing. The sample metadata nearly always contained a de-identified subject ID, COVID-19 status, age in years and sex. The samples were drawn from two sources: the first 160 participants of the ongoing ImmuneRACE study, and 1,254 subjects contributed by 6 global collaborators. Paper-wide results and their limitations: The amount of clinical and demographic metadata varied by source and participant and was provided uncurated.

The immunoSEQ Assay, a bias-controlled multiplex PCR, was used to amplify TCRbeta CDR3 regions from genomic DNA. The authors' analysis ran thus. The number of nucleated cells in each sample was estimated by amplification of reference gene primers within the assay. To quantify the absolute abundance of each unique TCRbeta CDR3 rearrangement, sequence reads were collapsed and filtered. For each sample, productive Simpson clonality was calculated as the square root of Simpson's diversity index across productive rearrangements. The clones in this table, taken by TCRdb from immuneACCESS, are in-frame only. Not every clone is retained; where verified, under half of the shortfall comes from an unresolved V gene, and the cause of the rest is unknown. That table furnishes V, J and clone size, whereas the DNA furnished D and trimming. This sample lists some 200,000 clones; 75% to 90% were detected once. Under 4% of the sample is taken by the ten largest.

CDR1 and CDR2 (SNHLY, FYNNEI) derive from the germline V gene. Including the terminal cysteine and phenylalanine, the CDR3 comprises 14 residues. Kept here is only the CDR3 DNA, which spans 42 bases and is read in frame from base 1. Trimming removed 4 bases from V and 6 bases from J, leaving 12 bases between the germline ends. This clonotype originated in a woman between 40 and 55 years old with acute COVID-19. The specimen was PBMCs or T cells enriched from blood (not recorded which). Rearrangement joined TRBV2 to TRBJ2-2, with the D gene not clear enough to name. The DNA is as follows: TGTGCCAGCAGTGTTAGGAGCCCTCCCGGGGAGCTGTTTTTT. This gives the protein CASSVRSPPGELFF.